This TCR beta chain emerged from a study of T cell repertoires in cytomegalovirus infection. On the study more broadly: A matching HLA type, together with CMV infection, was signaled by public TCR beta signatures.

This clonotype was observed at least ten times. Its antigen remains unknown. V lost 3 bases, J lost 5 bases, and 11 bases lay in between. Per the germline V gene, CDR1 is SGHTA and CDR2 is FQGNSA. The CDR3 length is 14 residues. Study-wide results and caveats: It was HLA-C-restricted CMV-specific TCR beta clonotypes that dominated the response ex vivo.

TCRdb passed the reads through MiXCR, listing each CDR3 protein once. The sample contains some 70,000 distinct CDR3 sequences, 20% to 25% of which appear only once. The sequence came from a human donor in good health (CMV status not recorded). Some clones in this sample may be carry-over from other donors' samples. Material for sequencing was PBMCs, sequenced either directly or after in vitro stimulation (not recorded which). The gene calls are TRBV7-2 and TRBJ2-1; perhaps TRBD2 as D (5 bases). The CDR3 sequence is CASSLGDGNNEQFF. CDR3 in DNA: TGTGCCAGCAGCTTGGGAGACGGTAACAATGAGCAGTTCTTC.